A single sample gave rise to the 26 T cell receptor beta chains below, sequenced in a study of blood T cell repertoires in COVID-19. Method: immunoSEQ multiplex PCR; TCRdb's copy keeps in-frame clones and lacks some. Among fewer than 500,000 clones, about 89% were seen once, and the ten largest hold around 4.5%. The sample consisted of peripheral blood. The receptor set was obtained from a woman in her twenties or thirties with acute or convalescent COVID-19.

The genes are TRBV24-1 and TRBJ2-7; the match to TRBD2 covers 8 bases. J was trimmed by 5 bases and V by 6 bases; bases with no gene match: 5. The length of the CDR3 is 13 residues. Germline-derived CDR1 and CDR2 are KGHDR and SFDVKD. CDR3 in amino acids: CATSTPGGDEQYF. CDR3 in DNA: TGTGCCACCAGTACCCCGGGGGGGGACGAGCAGTACTTC.

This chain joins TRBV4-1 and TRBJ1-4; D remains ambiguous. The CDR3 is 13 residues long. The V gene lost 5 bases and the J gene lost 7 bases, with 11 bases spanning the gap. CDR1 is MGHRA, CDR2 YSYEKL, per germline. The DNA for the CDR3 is TGCGCCAGCAGCTCTGTCATGGCTGAAAAACTGTTTTTT. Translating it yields CASSSVMAEKLFF.

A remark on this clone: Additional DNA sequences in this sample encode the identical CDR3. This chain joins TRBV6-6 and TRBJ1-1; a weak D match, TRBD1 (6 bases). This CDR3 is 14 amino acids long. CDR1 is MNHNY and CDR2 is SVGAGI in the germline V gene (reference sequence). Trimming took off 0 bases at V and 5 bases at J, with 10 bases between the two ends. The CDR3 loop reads CASSYSGGNTEAFF. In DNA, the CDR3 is TGTGCCAGCAGTTACTCAGGGGGAAATACTGAAGCTTTCTTT.

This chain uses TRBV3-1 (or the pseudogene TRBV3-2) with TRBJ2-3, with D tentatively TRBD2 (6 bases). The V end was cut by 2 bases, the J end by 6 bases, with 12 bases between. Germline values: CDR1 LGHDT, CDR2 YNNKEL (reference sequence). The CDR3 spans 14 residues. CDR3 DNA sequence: TGTGCCAGCAGCCAAACGGGCGGGATGGATACGCAGTATTTT. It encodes CASSQTGGMDTQYF.

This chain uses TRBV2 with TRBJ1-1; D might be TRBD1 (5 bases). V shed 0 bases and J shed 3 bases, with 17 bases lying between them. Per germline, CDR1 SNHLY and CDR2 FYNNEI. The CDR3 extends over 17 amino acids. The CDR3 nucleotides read TGTGCCAGCAGTGAAGCGCAGGGCTCCTCCCTGGACACTGAAGCTTTCTTT. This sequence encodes CASSEAQGSSLDTEAFF. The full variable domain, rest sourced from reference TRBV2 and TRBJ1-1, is EPEVTQTPSHQVTQMGQEVILRCVPISNHLYFYWYRQILGQKVEFLVSFYNNEISEKSEIFDDQFSVERPDGSNFTLKIRSTKLEDSAMYFCASSEAQGSSLDTEAFFGQGTRLTVV.

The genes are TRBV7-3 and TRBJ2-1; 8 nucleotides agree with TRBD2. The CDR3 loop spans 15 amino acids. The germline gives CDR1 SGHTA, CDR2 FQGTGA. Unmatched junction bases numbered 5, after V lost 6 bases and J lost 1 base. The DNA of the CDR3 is TGTGCCAGCAGGGGAAGCGGGGGATCCTACAATGAGCAGTTCTTC. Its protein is CASRGSGGSYNEQFF.

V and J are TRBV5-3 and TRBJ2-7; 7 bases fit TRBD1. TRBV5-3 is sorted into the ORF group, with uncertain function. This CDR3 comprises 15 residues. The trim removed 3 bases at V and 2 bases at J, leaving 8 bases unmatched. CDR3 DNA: TGTGCCAGAAGCTCCGACAGGGAGCAAACCTACGAGCAGTACTTC. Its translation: CARSSDREQTYEQYF.

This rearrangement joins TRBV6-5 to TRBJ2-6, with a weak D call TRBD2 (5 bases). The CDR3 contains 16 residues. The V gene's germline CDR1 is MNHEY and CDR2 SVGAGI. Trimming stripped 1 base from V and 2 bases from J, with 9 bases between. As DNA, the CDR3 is TGTGCCAGCAGTTACTTCCCCGGGGCTGGGGCCAACGTCCTGACTTTC. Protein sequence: CASSYFPGAGANVLTF.

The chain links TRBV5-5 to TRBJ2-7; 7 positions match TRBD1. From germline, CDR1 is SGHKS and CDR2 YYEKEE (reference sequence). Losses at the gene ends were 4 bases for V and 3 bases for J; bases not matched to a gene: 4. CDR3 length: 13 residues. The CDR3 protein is CASSLGTDYEQYF. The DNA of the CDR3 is TGTGCCAGCAGCCTAGGGACAGACTACGAGCAGTACTTC. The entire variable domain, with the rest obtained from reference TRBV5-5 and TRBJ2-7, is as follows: DAGVTQSPTHLIKTRGQQVTLRCSPISGHKSVSWYQQVLGQGPQFIFQYYEKEERGRGNFPDRFSARQFPNYSSELNVNALLLGDSALYLCASSLGTDYEQYFGPGTRLTVT.

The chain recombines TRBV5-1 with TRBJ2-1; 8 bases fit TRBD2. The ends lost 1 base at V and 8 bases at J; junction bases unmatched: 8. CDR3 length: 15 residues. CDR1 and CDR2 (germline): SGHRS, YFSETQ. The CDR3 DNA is TGCGCCAGCAGCTTGACGGGGGGGCCTGGGCATGAGCAGTTCTTC. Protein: CASSLTGGPGHEQFF.

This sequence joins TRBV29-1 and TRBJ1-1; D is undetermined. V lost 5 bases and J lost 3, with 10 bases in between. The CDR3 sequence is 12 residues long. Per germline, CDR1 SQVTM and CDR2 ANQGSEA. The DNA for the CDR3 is TGCAGCGTTACCAACGGGGACACTGAAGCTTTCTTT. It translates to CSVTNGDTEAFF.

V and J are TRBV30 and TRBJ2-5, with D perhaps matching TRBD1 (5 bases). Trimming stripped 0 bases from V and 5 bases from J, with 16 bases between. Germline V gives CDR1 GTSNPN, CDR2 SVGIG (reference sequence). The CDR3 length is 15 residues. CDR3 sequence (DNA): TGTGCCTGGAGTGTACGGGCGCTGGGGCGGGAGACCCAGTACTTC. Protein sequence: CAWSVRALGRETQYF.

The CDR3 reads CASSSRYGGAYNEQFF. CDR3 nucleotide sequence: TGTGCCAGCAGCTCCCGATACGGGGGGGCCTACAATGAGCAGTTCTTC. The V and J genes are TRBV11-1 and TRBJ2-1, with 8 positions matching TRBD2. The germline gives CDR1 SGHAT, CDR2 FQDESV (reference sequence). The V gene end was trimmed by 4 bases and the J gene end by 2 bases; junction bases not matched to a gene: 7. This CDR3 is built from 16 residues.

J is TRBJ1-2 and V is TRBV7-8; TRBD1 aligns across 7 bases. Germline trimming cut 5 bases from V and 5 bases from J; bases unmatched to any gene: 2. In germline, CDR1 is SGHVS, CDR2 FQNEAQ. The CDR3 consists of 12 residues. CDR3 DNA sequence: TGTGCCAGCAGCCCACAGGGGTATGGCTACACCTTC. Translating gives CASSPQGYGYTF.

The CDR3 coding sequence is TGTGCCAGCAGTTTTGGGGGACAGGGGGGAACCTACGAGCAGTACTTC. This gives the protein CASSFGGQGGTYEQYF. The genes are TRBV6-5 and TRBJ2-7; the match to TRBD1 covers 11 bases. V was clipped by 4 bases and J by 2 bases; unmatched bases: 7. The CDR3 extends over 16 amino acids. Germline lookup yields CDR1 MNHEY and CDR2 SVGAGI.

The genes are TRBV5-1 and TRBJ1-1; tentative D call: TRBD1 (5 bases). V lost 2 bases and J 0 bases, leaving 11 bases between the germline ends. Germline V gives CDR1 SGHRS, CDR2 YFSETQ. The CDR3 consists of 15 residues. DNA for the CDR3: TGCGCCAGCAGCTTTGGTGGGGCCCTGAACACTGAAGCTTTCTTT. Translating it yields CASSFGGALNTEAFF.

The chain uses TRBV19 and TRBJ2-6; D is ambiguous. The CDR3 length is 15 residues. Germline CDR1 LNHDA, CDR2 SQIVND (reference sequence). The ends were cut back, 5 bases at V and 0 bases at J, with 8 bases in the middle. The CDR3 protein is CASSVGYSGANVLTF. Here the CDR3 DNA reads TGTGCCAGTAGTGTCGGGTACTCTGGGGCCAACGTCCTGACTTTC.

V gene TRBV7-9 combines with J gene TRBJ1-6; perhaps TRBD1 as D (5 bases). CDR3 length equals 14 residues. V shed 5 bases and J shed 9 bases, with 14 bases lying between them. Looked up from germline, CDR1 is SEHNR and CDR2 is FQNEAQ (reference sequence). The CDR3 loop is CASSIMQGGSPLHF. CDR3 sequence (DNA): TGTGCCAGCAGCATCATGCAGGGAGGTTCACCCCTCCACTTT.

CDR3 loop: CASTYTEGGELFF. DNA of the CDR3: TGCGCCAGCACCTACACAGAAGGCGGGGAGCTGTTTTTT. The V gene is TRBV10-1, the J gene TRBJ2-2; D not certain. There are 13 residues in the CDR3. V was clipped by 7 bases and J by 7 bases, with 13 bases between them. Germline CDR1 reads WNHNN; CDR2 reads SYGVQD (reference sequence).

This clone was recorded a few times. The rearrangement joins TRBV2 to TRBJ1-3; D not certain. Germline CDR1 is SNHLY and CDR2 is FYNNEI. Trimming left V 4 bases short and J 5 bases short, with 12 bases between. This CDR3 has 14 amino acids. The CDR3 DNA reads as TGTGCCAGCAGTGGAGTTGATTTTAGAAACACCATATATTTT. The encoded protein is CASSGVDFRNTIYF. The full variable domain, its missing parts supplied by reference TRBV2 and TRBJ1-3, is EPEVTQTPSHQVTQMGQEVILRCVPISNHLYFYWYRQILGQKVEFLVSFYNNEISEKSEIFDDQFSVERPDGSNFTLKIRSTKLEDSAMYFCASSGVDFRNTIYFGEGSWLTVV.

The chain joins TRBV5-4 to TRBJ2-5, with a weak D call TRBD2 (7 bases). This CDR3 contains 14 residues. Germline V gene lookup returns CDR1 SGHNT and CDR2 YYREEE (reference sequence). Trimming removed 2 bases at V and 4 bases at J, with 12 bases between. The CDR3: CASSFGGAGETQYF. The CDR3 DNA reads TGTGCCAGCAGCTTTGGGGGGGCGGGAGAGACCCAGTACTTC.

CDR3 sequence (DNA): TGTGCCAGTAGTATAGACGGTTTCGGGGAGCAGTACTTC. Encoded protein: CASSIDGFGEQYF. The rearrangement uses TRBV19 and TRBJ2-7; no firm D call. V was trimmed by 0 bases and J by 7 bases, leaving 10 bases between them. The CDR3 is made up of 13 amino acids. Germline lookup yields CDR1 LNHDA and CDR2 SQIVND (reference sequence).

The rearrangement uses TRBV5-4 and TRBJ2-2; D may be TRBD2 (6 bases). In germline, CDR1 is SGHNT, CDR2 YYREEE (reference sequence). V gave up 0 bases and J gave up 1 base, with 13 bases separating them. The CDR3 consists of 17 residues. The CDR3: CASSLDLGRWNTGELFF. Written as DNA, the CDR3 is TGTGCCAGCAGCTTGGATTTAGGGAGGTGGAACACCGGGGAGCTGTTTTTT. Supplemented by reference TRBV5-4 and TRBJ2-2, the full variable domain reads ETGVTQSPTHLIKTRGQQVTLRCSSQSGHNTVSWYQQALGQGPQFIFQYYREEENGRGNFPPRFSGLQFPNYSSELNVNALELDDSALYLCASSLDLGRWNTGELFFGEGSRLTVL.

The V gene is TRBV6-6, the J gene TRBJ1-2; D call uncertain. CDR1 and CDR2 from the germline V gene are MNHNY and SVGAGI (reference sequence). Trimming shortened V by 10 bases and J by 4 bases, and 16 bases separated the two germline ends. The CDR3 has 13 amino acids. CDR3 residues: CANSPGERYGYTF. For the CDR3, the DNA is TGTGCCAACTCCCCCGGGGAGCGCTATGGCTACACCTTC.

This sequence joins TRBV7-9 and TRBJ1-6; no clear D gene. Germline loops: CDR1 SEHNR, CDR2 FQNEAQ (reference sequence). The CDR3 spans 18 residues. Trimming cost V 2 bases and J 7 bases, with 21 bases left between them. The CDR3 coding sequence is TGTGCCAGCAGCTTAATTCGAAGTTCGGGAGGAAGGAATTCACCCCTCCACTTT. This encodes CASSLIRSSGGRNSPLHF.

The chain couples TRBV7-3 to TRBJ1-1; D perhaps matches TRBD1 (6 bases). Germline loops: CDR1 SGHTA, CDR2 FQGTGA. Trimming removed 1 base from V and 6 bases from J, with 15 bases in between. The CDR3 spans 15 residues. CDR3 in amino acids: CASSLNRIGGAEAFF. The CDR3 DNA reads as TGTGCCAGCAGCTTAAATAGGATAGGGGGGGCTGAAGCTTTCTTT.